What follows describes a single T cell receptor beta chain. The target antigen is unknown. The roughly 17-31 mg bulk tissue piece was not sorted before simultaneous RNA and DNA extraction. Resection treated the patients' primary liver carcinoma. Treatment-naive at the time, the patients had chronic HBV infection. The data stem from a study of tumor-infiltrating lymphocytes in primary liver carcinoma. About the research overall: The patients included men and women who were aged 30 to 69 years.

Findings and caveats of the study: Only about 7-25% of top clones were detected in each of the five tumor regions.

With a constant-region primer, TCR beta cDNA was made from approximately 520 ng of total RNA. Generation of the TCR beta libraries relied on three nested multiplex PCR rounds using slightly modified ARM-PCR. A C-beta reverse primer was combined with TRBV1-TRBV30 forward primers in the first two PCR rounds, and each round had 9 to 10 cycles. TCRdb processed the multiplex PCR reads anew with MiXCR; each CDR3 protein has one entry. The table records over 40,000 distinct CDR3 sequences, 65% to 85% of them present only once. CDR3 length equals 18 residues. Germline V lookup: CDR1 SGHRS, CDR2 YFSETQ. Germline trimming cut 3 bases from V and 6 bases from J; bases unmatched to any gene: 11.

The clonotype comes from a man aged 35-49 years with primary liver carcinoma and hepatitis B virus infection. V and J are TRBV5-1 and TRBJ2-1; the match to TRBD2 covers 14 bases. Material: liver tumor tissue from sampling region 5. Described subset: tumor region T5, tumor centre. CDR3 sequence reads: CASSSRGLAGAYCNEQFF. The CDR3 region has the DNA TGCGCCAGCAGCTCCCGGGGACTAGCGGGAGCGTACTGCAATGAGCAGTTCTTC. The full variable domain, completed using reference TRBV5-1 and TRBJ2-1, is KAGVTQTPRYLIKTRGQQVTLSCSPISGHRSVSWYQQTPGQGLQFLFEYFSETQRNKGNFPGRFSGRQFSNSRSEMNVSTLELGDSALYLCASSSRGLAGAYCNEQFFGPGTRLTVL.